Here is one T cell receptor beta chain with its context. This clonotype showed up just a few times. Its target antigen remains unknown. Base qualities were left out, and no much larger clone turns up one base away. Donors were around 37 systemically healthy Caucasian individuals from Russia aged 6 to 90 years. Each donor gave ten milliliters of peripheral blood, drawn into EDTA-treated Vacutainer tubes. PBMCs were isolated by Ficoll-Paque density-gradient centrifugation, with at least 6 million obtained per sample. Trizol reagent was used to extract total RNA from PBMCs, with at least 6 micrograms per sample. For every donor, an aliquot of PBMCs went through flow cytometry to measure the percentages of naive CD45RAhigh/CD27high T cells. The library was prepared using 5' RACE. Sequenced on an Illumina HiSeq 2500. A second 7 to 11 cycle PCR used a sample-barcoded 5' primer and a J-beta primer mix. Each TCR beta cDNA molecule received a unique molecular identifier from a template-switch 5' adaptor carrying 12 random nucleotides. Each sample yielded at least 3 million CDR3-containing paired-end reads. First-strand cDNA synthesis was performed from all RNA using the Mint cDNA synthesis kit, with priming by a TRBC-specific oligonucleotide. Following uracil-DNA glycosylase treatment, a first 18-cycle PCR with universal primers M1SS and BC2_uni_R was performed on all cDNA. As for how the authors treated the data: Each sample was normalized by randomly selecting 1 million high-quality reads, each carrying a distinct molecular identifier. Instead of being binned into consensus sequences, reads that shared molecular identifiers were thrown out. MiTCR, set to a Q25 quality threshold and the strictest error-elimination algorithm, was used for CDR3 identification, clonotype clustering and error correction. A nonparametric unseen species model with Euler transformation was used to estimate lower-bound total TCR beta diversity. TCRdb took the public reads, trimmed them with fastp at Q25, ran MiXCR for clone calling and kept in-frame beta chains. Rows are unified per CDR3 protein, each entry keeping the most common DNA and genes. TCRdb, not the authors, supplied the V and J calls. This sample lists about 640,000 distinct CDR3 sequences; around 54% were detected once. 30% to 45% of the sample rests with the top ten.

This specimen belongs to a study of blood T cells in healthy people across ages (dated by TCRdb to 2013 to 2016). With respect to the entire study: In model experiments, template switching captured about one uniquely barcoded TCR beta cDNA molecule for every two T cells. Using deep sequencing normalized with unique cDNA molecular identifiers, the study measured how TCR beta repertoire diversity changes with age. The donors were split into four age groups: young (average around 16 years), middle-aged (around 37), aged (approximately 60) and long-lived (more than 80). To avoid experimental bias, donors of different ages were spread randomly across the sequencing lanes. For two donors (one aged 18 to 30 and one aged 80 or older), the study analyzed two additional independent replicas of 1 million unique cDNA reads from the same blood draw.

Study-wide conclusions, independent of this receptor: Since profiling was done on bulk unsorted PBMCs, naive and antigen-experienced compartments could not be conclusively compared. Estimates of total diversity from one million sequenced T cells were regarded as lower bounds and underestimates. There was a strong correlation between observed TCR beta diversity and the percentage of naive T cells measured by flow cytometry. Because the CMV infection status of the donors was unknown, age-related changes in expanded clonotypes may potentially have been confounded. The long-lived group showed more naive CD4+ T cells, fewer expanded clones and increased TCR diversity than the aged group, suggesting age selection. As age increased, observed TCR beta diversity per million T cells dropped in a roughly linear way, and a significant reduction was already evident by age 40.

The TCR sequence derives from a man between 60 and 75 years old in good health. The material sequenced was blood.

The nucleotide sequence is TGTGCCAGCAGTGAATTTGAGACCCAGTACTTC. The encoded protein is CASSEFETQYF. This receptor chain uses TRBV2 and TRBJ2-5; no D segment can be confidently identified. As encoded in the germline V gene, CDR1 is SNHLY while CDR2 is FYNNEI. The germline ends are 3 bases apart after V is trimmed by 2 bases and J by 5 bases. The CDR3 runs 11 amino acids, cysteine and phenylalanine included. Only CDR3 DNA is held: 33 bases, read in frame from base 1.